This T cell receptor beta chain was captured by sequencing in a study of radiation and T cells in renal cell carcinoma. Study-wide points: Top tumor clonotypes rose in blood 2 weeks post-radiation, then contracted.

Data came from immunoSEQ multiplex PCR; TCRdb stores just in-frame clones and leaves some out. In the table there are 50,000 to 70,000 clones, 70% to 80% of which are singletons. This CDR3 contains 13 residues. In germline, CDR1 is MNHEY, CDR2 SVGAGI. Trimming took 7 bases from V and 0 from J, leaving 7 bases between them. As for time point: blood 4 weeks post-SBRT, at nephrectomy. Treatment denoted: 15 Gy SBRT to primary tumor, nephrectomy 4 weeks later. Nephrectomy followed 15 Gy stereotactic body radiation by 4 weeks. The tumor was a clear cell renal cell carcinoma. This clone was detected only a few times. Its antigen is currently unknown.

Specimen: blood, collected from a patient whose treatment included radiotherapy and nephrectomy. The rearrangement links TRBV6-5 to TRBJ2-1; no definite D call. This receptor was taken from a man in his sixties with renal cell carcinoma. The CDR3 reads CASKPSSYNEQFF. The DNA for the CDR3 is TGTGCCAGCAAGCCTAGCTCCTACAATGAGCAGTTCTTC.